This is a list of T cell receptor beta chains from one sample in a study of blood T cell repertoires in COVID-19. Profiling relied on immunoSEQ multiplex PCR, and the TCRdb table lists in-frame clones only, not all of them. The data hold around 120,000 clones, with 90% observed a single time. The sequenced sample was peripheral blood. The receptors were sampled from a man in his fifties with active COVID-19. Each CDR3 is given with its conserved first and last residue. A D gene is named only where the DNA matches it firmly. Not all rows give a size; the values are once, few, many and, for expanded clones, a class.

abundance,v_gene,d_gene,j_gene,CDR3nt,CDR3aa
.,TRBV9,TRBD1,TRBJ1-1,TGTGCCAGCAGCCTAGGGACAGGGTTGAACACTGAAGCTTTCTTT,CASSLGTGLNTEAFF
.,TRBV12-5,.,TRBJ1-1,TGTGCTAGTGCCCGGGGGGGGGCGCGGACTGAAGCTTTCTTT,CASARGGARTEAFF
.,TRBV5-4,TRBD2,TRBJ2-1,TGTGCCAGCAGCTTTTTGCTAGCGGGAGATAATGAGCAGTTCTTC,CASSFLLAGDNEQFF
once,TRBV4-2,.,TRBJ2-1,TGTGCCAGCAGCCAGCTCCAGGGGGGCCCCTACAATGAGCAGTTCTTC,CASSQLQGGPYNEQFF
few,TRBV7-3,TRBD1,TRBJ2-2,TGTGCCAGCAGCGTCGGGACAGACACCGGGGAGCTGTTTTTT,CASSVGTDTGELFF
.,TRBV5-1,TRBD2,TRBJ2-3,TGCGCCAGCAGCCAGGCGGGAGCGGGGGGACAGAATACGCAGTATTTT,CASSQAGAGGQNTQYF
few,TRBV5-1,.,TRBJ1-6,TGCGCCAGCAGCTTGGGGGGGGGAAATTCACCCCTCCACTTT,CASSLGGGNSPLHF
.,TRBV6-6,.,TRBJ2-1,TGTGCCAGCAGTTACTCGAACTTCCGGGATGAGCAGTTCTTC,CASSYSNFRDEQFF
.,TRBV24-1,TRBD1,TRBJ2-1,TGTGCCACCAGTGCCCCGACAGGGAGCAATGAGCAGTTCTTC,CATSAPTGSNEQFF
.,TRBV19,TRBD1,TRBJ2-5,TGTGCCAGTAGTCCGGGACAGGCCCAAGAGACCCAGTACTTC,CASSPGQAQETQYF
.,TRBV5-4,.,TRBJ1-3,TGTGCCAGCAGCATCCCCCAGGGCGCTGGAAACACCATATATTTT,CASSIPQGAGNTIYF
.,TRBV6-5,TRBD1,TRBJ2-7,TGTGCCAGCAGTTACACGACAGGGTTCGCCTACGAGCAGTACTTC,CASSYTTGFAYEQYF
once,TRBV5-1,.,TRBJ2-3,TGCGCCAGCAGCTGGGGCCGAACGCAGTATTTT,CASSWGRTQYF
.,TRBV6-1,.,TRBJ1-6,TGTGCCAGCAGTGAGAATGGACAGAACTCCCTCCACTTT,CASSENGQNSLHF
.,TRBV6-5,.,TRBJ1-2,TGTGCCAGCAGTTACAACGGGGGAAGTGGCTACACCTTC,CASSYNGGSGYTF
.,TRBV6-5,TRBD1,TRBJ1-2,TGTGCCAGCCGGGCCATGGGACAGATCTATGGCTACACCTTC,CASRAMGQIYGYTF